The 26 T cell receptor beta chains listed next were all sequenced from one sample in a study of blood T cell repertoires in COVID-19. Libraries were prepared by immunoSEQ multiplex PCR; TCRdb keeps only in-frame clonotypes and omits some of them. The sample has approximately 190,000 clones; more than 70% are singletons. Sequenced sample: peripheral blood. The receptor source for this set is a man between 35 and 55 years old with active or convalescent COVID-19.

J is TRBJ2-3 and V is TRBV5-1; 9 bases agree with TRBD2. V gave up 0 bases and J gave up 4 bases; unmatched junction bases: 3. Germline V lookup: CDR1 SGHRS, CDR2 YFSETQ. This CDR3 is 15 amino acids long. DNA for the CDR3: TGCGCCAGCAGCTTGGAAGTAGCGGGAGCAGATACGCAGTATTTT. The encoded protein is CASSLEVAGADTQYF.

This clone has only one observation. In DNA form, the CDR3 reads TGCGCCAGCAGCTTGGTTGCGGGGGATGGGCAGCCCCAGCATTTT. Translating it yields CASSLVAGDGQPQHF. The gene calls are TRBV5-1 and TRBJ1-5; D is perhaps TRBD1 (5 bases). The germline gives CDR1 SGHRS, CDR2 YFSETQ. With 0 bases removed from V and 7 bases from J, the gap between germline ends came to 14 bases. This CDR3 has 15 residues.

CDR3 amino acids: CASSYSGGNTIYF. The CDR3 nucleotides are TGTGCCAGCAGTTACTCGGGCGGAAACACCATATATTTT. The V call is TRBV6-2 or TRBV6-3, the J call TRBJ1-3; D gene unclear. This CDR3 contains 13 residues. V gave up 0 bases and J gave up 4 bases, with 4 bases separating them. Germline V CDR1 and CDR2: MNHEY, SVGEGT.

This chain uses TRBV28 with TRBJ1-1; TRBD1 is a possible D gene (6 bases). V lost 6 bases, J lost 5 bases, and 13 bases lay in between. Per the germline V gene, CDR1 is MDHEN and CDR2 is SYDVKM. The CDR3 totals 13 residues. The CDR3 here is CASRPRDMTEAFF. CDR3 coding DNA: TGTGCCAGCAGGCCCAGGGACATGACTGAAGCTTTCTTT.

The chain carries TRBV18 and TRBJ2-2, with TRBD1 matching 7 bases. The CDR3 runs 15 residues. CDR1 is KGHSH and CDR2 is LQKENI in the germline V gene. V shed 3 bases and J 3 bases; nucleotides not matched to a gene: 4. CDR3 DNA sequence: TGTGCCAGCTCACCGCCAGGGGGTGACACCGGGGAGCTGTTTTTT. It specifies CASSPPGGDTGELFF.

This clone was seen only once. V and J are TRBV9 and TRBJ2-3; 9 bases are shared with TRBD2. Trimming cost V 4 bases and J 4 bases; bases outside gene matches: 19. CDR1 SGDLS and CDR2 YYNGEE come from the germline V gene. The CDR3 sequence is 19 residues long. CDR3: CASSIPAPGVAGVADTQYF. The CDR3 DNA is TGTGCCAGCAGCATACCGGCCCCGGGGGTAGCGGGAGTAGCAGATACGCAGTATTTT.

V usage is TRBV18 and J usage is TRBJ2-1; 13 bases line up with TRBD2. Germline V CDR1 and CDR2: KGHSH, LQKENI. The CDR3 extends over 14 amino acids. The V and J ends lost 4 bases and 8 bases, in that order; junction bases with no gene match: 2. CDR3: CASSRLAGGYEQFF. Here the CDR3 DNA reads TGTGCCAGCTCACGACTAGCGGGAGGTTATGAGCAGTTCTTC.

CDR3 amino acids: CASSREVVQGAPGELFF. CDR3 DNA sequence: TGTGCCAGCAGCCGAGAGGTCGTACAGGGGGCACCCGGGGAGCTGTTTTTT. The chain combines TRBV11-3 with TRBJ2-2; 9 positions match TRBD1. Germline CDR1 reads SGHNT; CDR2 reads YENEEA. The CDR3 runs 17 residues. With 5 bases clipped from V and 6 bases from J, the junction kept 13 bases outside the gene matches.

The chain uses TRBV24-1 and TRBJ1-4; 7 bases line up with TRBD1. Trimming removed 9 bases from V and 10 bases from J; junction bases left unmatched: 13. Germline CDR1 and CDR2: KGHDR and SFDVKD. The CDR3 contains 14 residues. Here the CDR3 reads CATVQGSRRPKLFF. The CDR3 nucleotides are TGTGCCACCGTACAGGGGTCAAGGAGGCCAAAACTGTTTTTT.

The V gene is TRBV5-1, the J gene TRBJ2-2; D unclear. Germline assignment: CDR1 SGHRS and CDR2 YFSETQ. V dropped 4 bases and J dropped 1 base, with 11 bases sitting between them. CDR3 length: 15 residues. CDR3 protein: CASSRIDWNTGELFF. The DNA of the CDR3 is TGCGCCAGCAGCCGAATTGACTGGAACACCGGGGAGCTGTTTTTT.

About this clone itself: The limits of the CDR3 on the DNA are not certain, so only TCRdb's listed CDR3 is given. The chain uses TRBV5-1 and TRBJ2-1; the table's TRBD1 call for D was not verified on the DNA. Germline V lookup: CDR1 SGHRS, CDR2 YFSETQ. The CDR3 is 14 amino acids in total, end residues counted. The CDR3 reads CASSLDSTSGEQFF.

V is TRBV6-5 and J is TRBJ2-1; 9 nucleotides line up with TRBD1. In germline, CDR1 is MNHEY, CDR2 SVGAGI. V lost 2 bases to trimming and J lost 3 bases; unmatched junction nucleotides: 5. The CDR3 spans 16 residues. The CDR3, as DNA: TGTGCCAGCAGTTACAGGGGGACAGGGAGCTACAATGAGCAGTTCTTC. Translating gives CASSYRGTGSYNEQFF.

The chain links TRBV2 to TRBJ2-1, with a weak D call TRBD2 (6 bases). Per germline, CDR1 SNHLY and CDR2 FYNNEI. This CDR3 contains 17 residues. V dropped 1 base and J dropped 10 bases, with 23 bases sitting between them. The DNA of the CDR3 is TGTGCCAGCAGTGAAGGAGTACTAGGGACTCTAACCGGAGAGCAGTTCTTC. It translates to CASSEGVLGTLTGEQFF.

J is TRBJ1-1 and V is TRBV10-3; 7 nucleotides align to TRBD1. Germline V gene data show CDR1 as ENHRY and CDR2 as SYGVKD. The V and J ends lost 5 bases and 5 bases, in that order; junction bases with no gene match: 5. The CDR3 runs to 13 residues. In DNA, the CDR3 is TGTGCCATCAGTCGAGCAGGGGGGACTGAAGCTTTCTTT. Protein sequence: CAISRAGGTEAFF.

The V gene is TRBV6-5, the J gene TRBJ1-2, with 9 positions matching TRBD1. After removal of 5 bases from V and 5 bases from J, the junction contained 3 bases not matched to a gene. CDR1 and CDR2 from the germline V gene are MNHEY and SVGAGI. The CDR3 is 13 amino acids. The CDR3 DNA follows: TGTGCCAGCAGTAAGGGACAGGGTTATGGCTACACCTTC. It specifies CASSKGQGYGYTF.

The chain has TRBV5-1 and TRBJ2-3, with 14 bases aligning to TRBD2. The ends lost 4 bases at V and 4 bases at J; junction bases unmatched: 5. CDR1 and CDR2 (germline): SGHRS, YFSETQ. The CDR3 consists of 16 residues. The CDR3 here is CASSGGTSGSPDTQYF. Here the CDR3 DNA reads TGCGCCAGCAGCGGCGGGACTAGCGGGAGCCCAGATACGCAGTATTTT.

This chain joins TRBV5-1 and TRBJ2-7, with TRBD2 identical over 8 bases. Trimming cost V 4 bases and J 2 bases; bases outside gene matches: 11. The CDR3 contains 16 residues. Germline V CDR1 and CDR2: SGHRS, YFSETQ. The CDR3 here is CASSGGAGAIPYEQYF. CDR3 bases: TGCGCCAGCAGCGGGGGAGCGGGAGCGATCCCCTACGAGCAGTACTTC.

The rearrangement joins TRBV9 to TRBJ1-1; TRBD1 might be the D (5 bases). The length of the CDR3 is 16 residues. Germline-derived CDR1 and CDR2 are SGDLS and YYNGEE. The germline V and J ends were trimmed by 0 bases and 4 bases, with 16 bases remaining between them. The CDR3 protein is CASSVGLGGAFTEAFF. DNA for the CDR3: TGTGCCAGCAGCGTAGGGTTAGGAGGGGCATTCACTGAAGCTTTCTTT.

A single count supports this clone. V and J are TRBV5-5 and TRBJ1-2, with D unresolved. The CDR3 has 14 residues. Germline V CDR1 and CDR2: SGHKS, YYEKEE (reference sequence). V lost 2 bases to trimming and J lost 1 base, with 9 bases between them. The CDR3 region has the DNA TGTGCCAGCAGCTTCTCGCAGAATAACTATGGCTACACCTTC. Protein product: CASSFSQNNYGYTF.

CDR3 protein: CASSPSDSRLAKNIQYF. CDR3 nucleotide sequence: TGTGCCAGCAGCCCCTCCGATTCCAGGTTAGCCAAAAACATTCAGTACTTC. The rearrangement joins TRBV3-1 (or the pseudogene TRBV3-2) to TRBJ2-4; D not certain. V lost 4 bases and J 0 bases, leaving 16 bases between the germline ends. The CDR3 contains 17 residues. The V gene's germline CDR1 is LGHDT and CDR2 YNNKEL (reference sequence).

The V gene is TRBV5-1, the J gene TRBJ2-1; 7 bases line up with TRBD2. With V trimmed by 1 base and J by 5 bases, 6 bases remained unmatched. Germline V gene lookup returns CDR1 SGHRS and CDR2 YFSETQ. The CDR3 length is 15 residues. CDR3 sequence reads: CASSLWGSGNNEQFF. CDR3 DNA sequence: TGCGCCAGCAGCTTGTGGGGAAGCGGGAACAATGAGCAGTTCTTC.

This clone appeared a single time. This chain links TRBV27 with TRBJ2-3; 16 nucleotides align to TRBD2. Per germline, CDR1 MNHEY and CDR2 SMNVEV (reference sequence). J gave up 6 bases and V 4 bases, and 10 bases lay outside the gene matches. This CDR3 is built from 18 residues. The CDR3 nucleotides are TGTGCCAGCAGTTCCCACTTGGGACTAGCGGGAGGGGCGGATACGCAGTATTTT. Translated, it gives CASSSHLGLAGGADTQYF.

This chain links TRBV11-2 with TRBJ1-1; weak D call: TRBD1 (6 bases). Germline CDR1 and CDR2: SGHAT and FQNNGV. V gave up 2 bases and J gave up 0 bases, with 10 bases separating them. The CDR3 is made up of 15 amino acids. The DNA for the CDR3 is TGTGCCAGCAGCTTATACTCAGGGGTGAACACTGAAGCTTTCTTT. This encodes CASSLYSGVNTEAFF.

This sequence joins TRBV7-3 and TRBJ1-1; possibly TRBD1 for D (6 bases). V shed 4 bases and J shed 1 base, with 7 bases lying between them. The CDR3 has 13 amino acids. Germline values: CDR1 SGHTA, CDR2 FQGTGA. CDR3 in DNA: TGTGCCAGCAGCTACAGGGAGAACACTGAAGCTTTCTTT. Translated, it gives CASSYRENTEAFF.

The genes are TRBV19 and TRBJ1-5, with TRBD1 matching 10 bases. The CDR3 contains 18 residues. The germline V gene has CDR1 LNHDA and CDR2 SQIVND (reference sequence). V lost 5 bases, J lost 4 bases, and 14 bases stayed unmatched. The CDR3 region is CASSPRAGTGVLNQPQHF. CDR3 nucleotide sequence: TGTGCCAGTAGTCCTAGGGCGGGGACAGGGGTCTTGAATCAGCCCCAGCATTTT.

DNA of the CDR3: TGTGCCAGCAGCCACCAGGGGTTGACTCTGAACACTGAAGCTTTCTTT. Translation gives CASSHQGLTLNTEAFF. The gene calls are TRBV14 and TRBJ1-1; possibly TRBD1 for D (6 bases). The CDR3 is 16 residues long. From germline, CDR1 is SGHDN and CDR2 FVKESK. Trimming pared 3 bases from V and 0 bases from J, leaving 14 bases between.